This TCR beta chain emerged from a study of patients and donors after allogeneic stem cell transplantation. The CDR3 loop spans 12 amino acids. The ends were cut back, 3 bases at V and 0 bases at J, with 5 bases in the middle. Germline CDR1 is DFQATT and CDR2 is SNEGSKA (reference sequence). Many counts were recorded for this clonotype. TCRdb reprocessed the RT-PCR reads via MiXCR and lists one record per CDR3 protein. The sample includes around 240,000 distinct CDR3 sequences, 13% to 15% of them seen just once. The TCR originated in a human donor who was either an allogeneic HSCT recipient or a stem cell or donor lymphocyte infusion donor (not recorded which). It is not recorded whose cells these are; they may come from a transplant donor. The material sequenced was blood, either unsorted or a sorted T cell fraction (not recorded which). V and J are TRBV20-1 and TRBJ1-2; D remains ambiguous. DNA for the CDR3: TGCAGTGCTAGCGGGGCTAACTATGGCTACACCTTC. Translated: CSASGANYGYTF.